Each of the 17 T cell receptor beta chains below was sequenced from the same sample in a study of cytotoxic CD8 clonotypes in ibrutinib-treated CLL. Data came from immunoSEQ multiplex PCR; TCRdb stores just in-frame clones and leaves some out. The sample carries around 30,000 clones, less than 75% recorded once. Sequencing used PBMCs, obtained before ibrutinib treatment. These receptors originate from a human donor with chronic lymphocytic leukemia.

This clone has only one observation. This chain joins TRBV25-1 and TRBJ2-1, with 13 positions matching TRBD2. Germline CDR1 MGHDK, CDR2 SYGVNS. The CDR3 has 16 amino acids. V lost 3 bases to trimming and J lost 9 bases; unmatched junction nucleotides: 8. The chain's CDR3 is CASSERGLAGALEQFF. The CDR3 coding sequence is TGTGCCAGCAGTGAGCGAGGACTAGCGGGGGCTCTTGAGCAGTTCTTC.

This clone was found a few times. This rearrangement joins TRBV7-6 to TRBJ2-7; possibly TRBD1 for D (5 bases). Germline V lookup: CDR1 SGHVS, CDR2 FNYEAQ. The CDR3 has 17 residues. Trimming left V 5 bases short and J 7 bases short, with 27 bases between. Here the CDR3 reads CASSPGPGLGVFGEQYF. CDR3 in DNA: TGTGCCAGCAGCCCCGGTCCAGGTCTAGGGGTCTTCGGGGAGCAGTACTTC.

This clone showed up just a few times. The V and J genes are TRBV11-1 and TRBJ1-3; D gene uncertain. Germline-derived CDR1 and CDR2 are SGHAT and FQDESV (reference sequence). Between the trimmed V and J ends, which lost 4 bases and 0 bases, there was a span of 10 bases. This CDR3 region has 15 residues. Here the CDR3 DNA reads TGTGCCAGCAGCTCCCGTTGGCGCTCTGGAAACACCATATATTTT. Translated: CASSSRWRSGNTIYF.

This chain connects TRBV19 to TRBJ2-2, with 8 bases aligning to TRBD1. The CDR3 totals 15 residues. From germline, CDR1 is LNHDA and CDR2 SQIVND (reference sequence). V lost 5 bases and J lost 5; bases outside the gene matches: 7. The CDR3 region has the DNA TGTGCCAGTAGTGTCAGGGGGCTGTTAACCGGGGAGCTGTTTTTT. It is translated as CASSVRGLLTGELFF.

The V gene is TRBV14, the J gene TRBJ2-1, with a tentative D call TRBD1 (7 bases). CDR3 length: 15 residues. Germline CDR1 and CDR2: SGHDN and FVKESK. V was pared by 4 bases and J by 1 base, with 11 bases between. CDR3 region: CASSRAGGSYNEQFF. The CDR3 DNA reads as TGTGCCAGCAGCCGAGCAGGGGGGTCCTACAATGAGCAGTTCTTC.

The chain carries TRBV7-6 and TRBJ2-3; 9 positions match TRBD2. Germline assignment: CDR1 SGHVS and CDR2 FNYEAQ. This CDR3 spans 16 amino acids. J was trimmed by 2 bases and V by 5 bases; bases with no gene match: 8. CDR3 nucleotides: TGTGCCAGCAGCGCATACTCTAGCGGGGTCACAGATACGCAGTATTTT. It codes for CASSAYSSGVTDTQYF.

This chain joins TRBV19 and TRBJ1-1; 7 bases match TRBD1. V gave up 3 bases and J gave up 1 base; unmatched junction bases: 11. Looked up from germline, CDR1 is LNHDA and CDR2 is SQIVND (reference sequence). This CDR3 is 17 amino acids long. The CDR3 DNA reads TGTGCCAGTAGTATCAAGTCAGGGGGTAAGTCGAACACTGAAGCTTTCTTT. Protein product: CASSIKSGGKSNTEAFF.

This clone turned up a few times. The rearrangement joins TRBV4-1 to TRBJ2-5; possible D gene TRBD2, 6 bases. CDR1 and CDR2 (germline): MGHRA, YSYEKL. The CDR3 contains 15 residues. The V gene lost 0 bases and the J gene lost 5 bases, with 13 bases spanning the gap. This CDR3 is CASSQEETRQETQYF. CDR3 nucleotides: TGCGCCAGCAGCCAAGAAGAGACTAGACAGGAGACCCAGTACTTC.

This clone was found a few times. The gene calls are TRBV6-6 and TRBJ2-5; D gene unclear. The V end lost 6 bases, the J end lost 5 bases, and 13 bases lay between the germline ends. The CDR3 totals 13 residues. Looked up from germline, CDR1 is MNHNY and CDR2 is SVGAGI (reference sequence). The CDR3: CASSPTSWETQYF. CDR3 in DNA: TGTGCCAGCAGCCCGACAAGTTGGGAGACCCAGTACTTC.

This chain joins TRBV9 and TRBJ2-7; D gene unclear. V was trimmed by 0 bases and J by 8 bases, leaving 15 bases between them. Germline CDR1 and CDR2: SGDLS and YYNGEE. CDR3 length: 14 residues. The CDR3 is CASSVGSYPWKQYF. CDR3 DNA sequence: TGTGCCAGCAGCGTAGGGAGTTACCCTTGGAAGCAGTACTTC.

This clone was found a few times. The chain is built from TRBV5-1 and TRBJ2-7; D not resolved. The germline V gene encodes CDR1 SGHRS and CDR2 YFSETQ. This CDR3 region has 14 residues. V lost 4 bases and J 8 bases, leaving 19 bases between the germline ends. The DNA for the CDR3 is TGCGCCAGCAGCCAGACACACACAACCATTCAGCAGTACTTC. Its protein product is CASSQTHTTIQQYF.

Only a few counts were recorded for this clone. The rearrangement uses TRBV6-5 and TRBJ1-5, with D possibly being TRBD1 (5 bases). The germline CDR1 and CDR2 sequences are MNHEY and SVGAGI. CDR3 length: 13 residues. V dropped 8 bases and J dropped 1 base, with 9 bases sitting between them. The CDR3 reads CASGRASNQPQHF. The CDR3 DNA sequence: TGTGCCAGCGGCAGGGCAAGCAATCAGCCCCAGCATTTT.

The CDR3 bases are TGCGCCAGCAGCCAAGATGAGCGGGAGAGCACAGATACGCAGTATTTT. Translation: CASSQDERESTDTQYF. The chain employs TRBV4-1 and TRBJ2-3, with TRBD2 identical over 8 bases. The CDR3 spans 16 residues. V shed 0 bases, J shed 0 bases, and the junction held 2 bases outside the gene matches. The germline V gene encodes CDR1 MGHRA and CDR2 YSYEKL.

The V call is TRBV27, the J call TRBJ1-2; perhaps TRBD1 as D (5 bases). Germline assignment: CDR1 MNHEY and CDR2 SMNVEV (reference sequence). The V end was cut by 5 bases, the J end by 2 bases, with 9 bases between. There are 13 residues in the CDR3. The CDR3, as DNA: TGTGCCAGCAGTCTGACAGCGAACTATGGCTACACCTTC. Translating gives CASSLTANYGYTF.

V is TRBV19 and J is TRBJ2-5; 8 bases line up with TRBD1. CDR1 is LNHDA, CDR2 SQIVND, per germline (reference sequence). The junction had 14 bases not matched to a gene; V was cut back by 3 bases and J by 2 bases. The CDR3 is 18 amino acids. The CDR3 DNA follows: TGTGCCAGTAGTATGGGCTCCTACGGGACAGGAAGGCAAGAGACCCAGTACTTC. The encoded protein is CASSMGSYGTGRQETQYF.

This chain connects TRBV18 to TRBJ2-5; 7 bases agree with TRBD1. The CDR3 has 15 amino acids. V lost 4 bases to trimming and J lost 2 bases; unmatched junction nucleotides: 7. Germline CDR1 reads KGHSH; CDR2 reads LQKENI. CDR3 coding DNA: TGTGCCAGCTCACTCCACCGGGACAGACAAGAGACCCAGTACTTC. It is translated as CASSLHRDRQETQYF.

This sequence joins TRBV9 and TRBJ2-7, with 9 bases that match TRBD2. CDR1 is SGDLS and CDR2 is YYNGEE in the germline V gene. The CDR3 runs to 15 residues. J gave up 0 bases and V 4 bases, and 5 bases lay outside the gene matches. The CDR3 loop reads CASSPTSGPSYEQYF. The CDR3 nucleotides read TGTGCCAGCAGCCCGACTAGCGGCCCCTCCTACGAGCAGTACTTC.